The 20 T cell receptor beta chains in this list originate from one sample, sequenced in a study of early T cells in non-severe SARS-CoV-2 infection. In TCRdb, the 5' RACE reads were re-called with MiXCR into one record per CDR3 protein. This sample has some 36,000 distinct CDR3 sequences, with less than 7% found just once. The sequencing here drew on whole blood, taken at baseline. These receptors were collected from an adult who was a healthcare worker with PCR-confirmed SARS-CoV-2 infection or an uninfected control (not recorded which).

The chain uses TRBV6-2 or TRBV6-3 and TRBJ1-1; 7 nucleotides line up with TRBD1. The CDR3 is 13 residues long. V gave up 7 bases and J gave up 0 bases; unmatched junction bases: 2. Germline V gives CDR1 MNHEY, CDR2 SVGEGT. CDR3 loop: CASNRGMNTEAFF. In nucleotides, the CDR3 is TGTGCCAGCAACAGGGGCATGAACACTGAAGCTTTCTTT.

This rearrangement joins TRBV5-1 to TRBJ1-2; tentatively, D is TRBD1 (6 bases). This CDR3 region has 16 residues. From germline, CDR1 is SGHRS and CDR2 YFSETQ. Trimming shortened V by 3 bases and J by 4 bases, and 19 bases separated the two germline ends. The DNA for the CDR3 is TGCGCCAGCAGCTCGGGAGATCCAGGGGCGATCTATGGCTACACCTTC. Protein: CASSSGDPGAIYGYTF.

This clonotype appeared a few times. The CDR3: CASERSGEGAEAFF. CDR3 in DNA: TGTGCCAGCGAGAGATCAGGGGAAGGGGCTGAAGCTTTCTTT. The rearrangement joins TRBV5-8 to TRBJ1-1, with a tentative D call TRBD1 (6 bases). Germline V gene data show CDR1 as SGHTS and CDR2 as YDEGEE. This CDR3 comprises 14 residues. The V end lost 7 bases, the J end lost 6 bases, and 19 bases lay between the germline ends. Full variable domain (missing parts from reference TRBV5-8 and TRBJ1-1): EAGVTQSPTHLIKTRGQQATLRCSPISGHTSVYWYQQALGLGLQFLLWYDEGEERNRGNFPPRFSGRQFPNYSSELNVNALELEDSALYLCASERSGEGAEAFFGQGTRLTVV.

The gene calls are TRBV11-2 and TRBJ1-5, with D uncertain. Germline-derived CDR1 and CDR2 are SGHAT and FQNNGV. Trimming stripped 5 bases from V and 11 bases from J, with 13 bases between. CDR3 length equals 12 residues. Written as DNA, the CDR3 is TGTGCCAGCAGCGGAACGGGATTGTCCCAGCATTTT. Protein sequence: CASSGTGLSQHF. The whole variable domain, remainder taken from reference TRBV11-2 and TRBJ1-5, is EAGVAQSPRYKIIEKRQSVAFWCNPISGHATLYWYQQILGQGPKLLIQFQNNGVVDDSQLPKDRFSAERLKGVDSTLKIQPAKLEDSAVYLCASSGTGLSQHFGDGTRLSIL.

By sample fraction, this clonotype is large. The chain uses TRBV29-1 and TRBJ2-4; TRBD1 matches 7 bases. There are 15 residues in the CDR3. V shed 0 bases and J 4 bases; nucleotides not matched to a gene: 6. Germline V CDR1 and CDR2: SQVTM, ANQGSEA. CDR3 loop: CSVEDAGTEKNIQYF. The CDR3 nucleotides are TGCAGCGTTGAAGATGCCGGGACAGAAAAAAACATTCAGTACTTC. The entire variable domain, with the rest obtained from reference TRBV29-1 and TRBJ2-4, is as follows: SAVISQKPSRDICQRGTSLTIQCQVDSQVTMMFWYRQQPGQSLTLIATANQGSEATYESGFVIDKFPISRPNLTFSTLTVSNMSPEDSSIYLCSVEDAGTEKNIQYFGAGTRLSVL.

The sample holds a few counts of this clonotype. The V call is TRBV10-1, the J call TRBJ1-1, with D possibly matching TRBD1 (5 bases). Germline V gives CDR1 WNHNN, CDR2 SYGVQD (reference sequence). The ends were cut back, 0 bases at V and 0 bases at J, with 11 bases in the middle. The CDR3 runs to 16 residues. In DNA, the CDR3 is TGCGCCAGCAGTGAGTCAGCCCAGGGAATGAACACTGAAGCTTTCTTT. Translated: CASSESAQGMNTEAFF.

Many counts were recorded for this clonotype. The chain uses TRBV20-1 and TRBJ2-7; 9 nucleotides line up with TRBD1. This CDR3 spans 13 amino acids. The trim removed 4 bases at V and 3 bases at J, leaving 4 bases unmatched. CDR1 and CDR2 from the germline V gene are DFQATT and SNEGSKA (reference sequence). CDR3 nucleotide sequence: TGCAGTGCTACGGGACAGGGTCTCTACGAGCAGTACTTC. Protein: CSATGQGLYEQYF.

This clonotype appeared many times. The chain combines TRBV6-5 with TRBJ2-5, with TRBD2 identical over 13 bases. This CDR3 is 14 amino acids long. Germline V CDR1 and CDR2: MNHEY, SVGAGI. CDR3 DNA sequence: TGTTGCACATCTCGGACTAGCGGGAGAGAGACCCAGTACTTC. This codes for CCTSRTSGRETQYF.

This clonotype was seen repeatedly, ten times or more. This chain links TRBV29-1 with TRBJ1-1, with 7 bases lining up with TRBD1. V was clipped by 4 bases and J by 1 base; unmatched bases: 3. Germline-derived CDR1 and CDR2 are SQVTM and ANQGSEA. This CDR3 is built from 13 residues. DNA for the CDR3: TGCAGCGTTGGGGACAGCCGGAACACTGAAGCTTTCTTT. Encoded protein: CSVGDSRNTEAFF.

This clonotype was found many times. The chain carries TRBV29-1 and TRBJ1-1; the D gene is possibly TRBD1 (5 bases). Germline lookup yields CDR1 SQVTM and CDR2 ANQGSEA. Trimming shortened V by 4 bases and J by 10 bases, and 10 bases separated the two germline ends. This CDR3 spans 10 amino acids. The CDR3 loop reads CSVVKGRAFF. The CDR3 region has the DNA TGCAGCGTTGTCAAGGGGAGAGCTTTCTTT.

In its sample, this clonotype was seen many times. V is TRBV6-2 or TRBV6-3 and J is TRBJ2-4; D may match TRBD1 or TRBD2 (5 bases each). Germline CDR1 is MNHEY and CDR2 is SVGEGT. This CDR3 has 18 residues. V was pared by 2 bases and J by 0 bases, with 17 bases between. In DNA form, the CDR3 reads TGTGCCAGCAGTTACGAAGTGGGGACCCAGATAGCCAAAAACATTCAGTACTTC. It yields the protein CASSYEVGTQIAKNIQYF.

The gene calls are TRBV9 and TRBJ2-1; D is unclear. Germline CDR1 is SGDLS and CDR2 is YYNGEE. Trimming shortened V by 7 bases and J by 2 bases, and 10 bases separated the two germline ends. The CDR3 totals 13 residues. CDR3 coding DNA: TGTGCCAGCGGGCTAGTGCCCTACAATGAGCAGTTCTTC. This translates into CASGLVPYNEQFF.

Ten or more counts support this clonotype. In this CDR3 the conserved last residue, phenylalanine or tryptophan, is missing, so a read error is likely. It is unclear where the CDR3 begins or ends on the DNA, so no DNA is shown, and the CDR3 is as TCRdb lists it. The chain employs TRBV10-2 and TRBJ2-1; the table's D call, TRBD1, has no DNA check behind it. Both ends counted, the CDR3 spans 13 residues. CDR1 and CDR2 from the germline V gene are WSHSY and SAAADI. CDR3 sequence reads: CASSDPPGRAVLY.

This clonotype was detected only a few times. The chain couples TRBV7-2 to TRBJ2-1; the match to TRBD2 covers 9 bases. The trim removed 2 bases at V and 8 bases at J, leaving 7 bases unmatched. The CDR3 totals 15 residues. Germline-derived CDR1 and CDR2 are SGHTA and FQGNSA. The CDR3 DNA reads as TGTGCCAGCAGCTTAACCGGACTAGCGCCGGATGAGCAGTTCTTC. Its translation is CASSLTGLAPDEQFF.

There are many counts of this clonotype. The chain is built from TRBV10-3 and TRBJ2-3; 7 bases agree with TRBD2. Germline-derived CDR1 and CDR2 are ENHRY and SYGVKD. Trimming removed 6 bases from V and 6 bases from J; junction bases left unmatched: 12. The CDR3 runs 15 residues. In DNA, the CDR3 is TGTGCCATCAGGGGGGGGTTCCTACACGCTGATACGCAGTATTTT. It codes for CAIRGGFLHADTQYF.

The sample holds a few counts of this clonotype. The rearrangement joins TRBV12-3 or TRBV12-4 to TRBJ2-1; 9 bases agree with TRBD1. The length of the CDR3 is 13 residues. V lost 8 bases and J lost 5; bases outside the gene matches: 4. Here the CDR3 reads CASQGQGDNEQFF. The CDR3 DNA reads TGTGCCAGCCAGGGACAGGGAGACAATGAGCAGTTCTTC.

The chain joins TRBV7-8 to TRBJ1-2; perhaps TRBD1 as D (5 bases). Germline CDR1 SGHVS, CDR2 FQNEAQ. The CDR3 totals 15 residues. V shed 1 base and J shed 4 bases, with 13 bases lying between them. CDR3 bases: TGTGCCAGCAGCTTAGATAGACAGCGCTTCTATGGCTACACCTTC. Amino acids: CASSLDRQRFYGYTF.

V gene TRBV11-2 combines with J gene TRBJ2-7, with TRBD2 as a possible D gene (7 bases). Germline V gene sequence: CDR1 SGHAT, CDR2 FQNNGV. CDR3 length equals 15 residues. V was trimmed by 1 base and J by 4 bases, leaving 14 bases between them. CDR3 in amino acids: CASSLGSGGPYEQYF. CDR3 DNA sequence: TGTGCCAGCAGCTTAGGATCCGGGGGGCCGTACGAGCAGTACTTC.

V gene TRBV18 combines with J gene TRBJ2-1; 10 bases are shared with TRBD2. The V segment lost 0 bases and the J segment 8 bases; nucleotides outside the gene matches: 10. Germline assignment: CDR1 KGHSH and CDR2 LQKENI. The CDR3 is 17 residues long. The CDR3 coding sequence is TGTGCCAGCTCACCACCCTGGGCTAGCGGGAGTTTTCATGAGCAGTTCTTC. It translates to CASSPPWASGSFHEQFF.

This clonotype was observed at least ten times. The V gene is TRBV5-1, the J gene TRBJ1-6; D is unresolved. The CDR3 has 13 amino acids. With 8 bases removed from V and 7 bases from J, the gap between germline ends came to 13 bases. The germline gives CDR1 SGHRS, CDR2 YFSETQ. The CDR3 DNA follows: TGCGCCAGTCGTACGGAGGCAAATTCACCCCTCCACTTT. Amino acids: CASRTEANSPLHF.